Listed below are T cell receptor beta chains from one sample, sequenced in a study of graft-versus-host responses after intestinal transplantation. This table comes from immunoSEQ multiplex PCR, and its TCRdb copy is limited to in-frame clones, with some not included. Of over 75,000 clones listed, roughly 82% were seen once; the top ten hold over 1.1%. The sequenced sample was PBMCs, obtained 255 days after intestinal transplant. The receptors here all came from a human patient who received an intestinal transplant, so some T cells may come from the graft donor. Both conserved end residues are part of each CDR3. A D gene is named only where the DNA matches it firmly. The size entry is marked missing in some rows and otherwise reads once, few, many or a size class.

v_gene	d_gene	abundance	j_gene	CDR3nt	CDR3aa
TRBV6-5	-	-	TRBJ2-2	TGTGCCAGCAGTTACTCTCCCCCGGGGAACACCGGGGAGCTGTTTTTT	CASSYSPPGNTGELFF
TRBV29-1	-	few	TRBJ1-1	TGCAGCGTTGTAGGGACTGAAGCTTTCTTT	CSVVGTEAFF
TRBV28	-	-	TRBJ2-5	TGTGCCAGCAGTTTATCTTGGGCCGAACAAGAGACCCAGTACTTC	CASSLSWAEQETQYF
TRBV4-1	TRBD2	-	TRBJ2-1	TGCGCCAGCAGCCAAGAAGGGGGACTAGCGGGCAATGAGCAGTTCTTC	CASSQEGGLAGNEQFF
TRBV11-1	-	-	TRBJ2-1	TGTGCCAGCAGCCTCAGGACTACTTTCTACAATGAGCAGTTCTTC	CASSLRTTFYNEQFF
TRBV27	-	-	TRBJ2-1	TGTGCCAGCAGTTTAATGGGTGTTCGATCCTACAATGAGCAGTTCTTC	CASSLMGVRSYNEQFF
TRBV27	-	-	TRBJ1-2	TGTGCCAGCAGTTTCGGCAATGGCTATGGCTACACCTTC	CASSFGNGYGYTF
TRBV5-1	-	-	TRBJ1-1	TGCGCCAGCGGCAACCGCCGGACCGGATCTGCTGAAGCTTTCTTT	CASGNRRTGSAEAFF
TRBV7-3	-	-	TRBJ2-3	TGTGCCAGCAGCTTAGCGGAGGGAGATACGCAGTATTTT	CASSLAEGDTQYF
TRBV6-5	TRBD1	-	TRBJ2-2	TGTGCCAGCAGTTACACAGGGGCCGGGGAGCTGTTTTTT	CASSYTGAGELFF
TRBV29-1	TRBD2	-	TRBJ2-5	TGCAGCGGAGCGGGACTTTGGAAAGAGACCCAGTACTTC	CSGAGLWKETQYF
TRBV18	-	-	TRBJ1-1	TGTGCCAGCTCACCAGGGGCAGGTACGAACACTGAAGCTTTCTTT	CASSPGAGTNTEAFF
TRBV6-4	-	-	TRBJ1-5	TGTGCCAGCAGTGAAGAGGAAAATCAGCCCCAGCATTTT	CASSEEENQPQHF
TRBV7-6	-	-	TRBJ2-3	TGTGCCAGCAGCTTATTAGGCGGGGGCACAGATACGCAGTATTTT	CASSLLGGGTDTQYF
TRBV27	-	-	TRBJ1-1	TGTGCCAGCATCTCAAGGGGGGAAGCTTTCTTT	CASISRGEAFF
TRBV5-4	TRBD2	-	TRBJ2-5	TGTGCCAGCAGCCAGGGACTAGCGGAAGAGACCCAGTACTTC	CASSQGLAEETQYF
TRBV28	TRBD2	once	TRBJ2-7	TGTGCCAGCGGGGTAGCGGGTGCTGGTTCAGGCGAGCAGTACTTC	CASGVAGAGSGEQYF
TRBV7-6	-	-	TRBJ2-7	TGTGCCAGCAGTTCAGGGGCGACTAGTAGCTACGAGCAGTACTTC	CASSSGATSSYEQYF
TRBV28	-	few	TRBJ1-3	TGTGCCAGCAGTTCCTCCGACTCTGGAAACACCATATATTTT	CASSSSDSGNTIYF
TRBV27	-	-	TRBJ2-5	TGTGCCAGCAGTTTGGGGGAGACCCAGTACTTC	CASSLGETQYF
TRBV4-1	-	-	TRBJ1-2	TGCGCCAGCAGCCAGGTTGGGGGAAGGGGCTATGGCTACACCTTC	CASSQVGGRGYGYTF
TRBV6-6	-	-	TRBJ2-3	TGTGCCAGCAGCCCCACGGGGGAGCGCACAGATACGCAGTATTTT	CASSPTGERTDTQYF
TRBV11-2	-	-	TRBJ2-2	TGTGCCAGCAGCGGGGAGAACACCGGGGAGCTGTTTTTT	CASSGENTGELFF
TRBV19	-	few	TRBJ2-2	TGTGCCAGTAGCTCCGAACAGGGCACCGGGGAGCTGTTTTTT	CASSSEQGTGELFF
TRBV19	-	-	TRBJ2-1	TGTGCCAGTAGTCCCCGGCGAGCGGGCGAACGGTACAATGAGCAGTTCTTC	CASSPRRAGERYNEQFF
TRBV4-2	-	-	TRBJ2-5	TGTGCCAGCAGCCAAGACCCCACCCCTATATGGGGGGGGCGTGTGGAGACCCAGTACTTC	CASSQDPTPIWGGRVETQYF
TRBV5-4	-	-	TRBJ1-1	TGTGCCAGCAGCTTGGCGGGGAACACTGAAGCTTTCTTT	CASSLAGNTEAFF
TRBV6-1	-	once	TRBJ1-2	TGTGCCAGCAGTACCGGGGATGCCTATGGCTACACCTTC	CASSTGDAYGYTF
TRBV7-9	-	few	TRBJ1-2	TGTGCCAGCAGCTCGGACACTGGGGGCTACACCTTC	CASSSDTGGYTF
TRBV7-2	-	-	TRBJ1-2	TGTGCCAGCAGCCGCCTCGGCTCGGCGCGGAACTATGGCTACACCTTC	CASSRLGSARNYGYTF
TRBV5-6	TRBD1	-	TRBJ2-7	TGTGCCAGCAGCACAGGGGGCTTCATCTCCTACGAGCAGTACTTC	CASSTGGFISYEQYF
TRBV18	TRBD1	-	TRBJ2-7	TGTGCCAGCTCACCTGGACAGGGATCCTACGAGCAGTACTTC	CASSPGQGSYEQYF
TRBV27	TRBD2	-	TRBJ2-7	TGTGCCAGCAGTATAGGACTAGCGGGAGGAAGGCCTTACGAGCAGTACTTC	CASSIGLAGGRPYEQYF
TRBV5-6	TRBD2	-	TRBJ2-5	TGTGCCAGCAGCTTTGCGGCTAGCGGGGGGCAAGAGACCCAGTACTTC	CASSFAASGGQETQYF
TRBV5-4	-	-	TRBJ1-4	TGTGCCAGCAGCCAAAGGGACGGGGAAAAACTGTTTTTT	CASSQRDGEKLFF
TRBV4-1	-	-	TRBJ1-1	TGCGCCAGCAGCCGCCTGGACAAGAACACTGAAGCTTTCTTT	CASSRLDKNTEAFF
TRBV2	-	-	TRBJ2-7	TGTGCCAGCAGTATTGACTACGAGCAGTACTTC	CASSIDYEQYF
TRBV6-6	-	-	TRBJ2-1	TGTGCCAGCAGTTACTCGGCGGCAGCTTACAATGAGCAGTTCTTC	CASSYSAAAYNEQFF
TRBV29-1	TRBD1	-	TRBJ2-2	TGCAGCGTCGCCATCCTGGACAGGGGAGCGAACACCGGGGAGCTGTTTTTT	CSVAILDRGANTGELFF
TRBV9	TRBD1	-	TRBJ1-4	TGTGCCAGCAGCGTAACCCCGGACAGGGAAAATGAAAAACTGTTTTTT	CASSVTPDRENEKLFF
TRBV6-4	-	-	TRBJ2-1	TGTGCCAGCAGTGACAAGGGCCTAAGCTCCTACAATGAGCAGTTCTTC	CASSDKGLSSYNEQFF
TRBV5-6	-	once	TRBJ1-1	TGTGCCAGCAGCTTGAGGGCAGGGAGAAGAACTGAAGCTTTCTTT	CASSLRAGRRTEAFF
TRBV4-2	-	-	TRBJ2-2	TGTGCCAGCAGCCAAGAAGCGCTAGCGACCGGGGAGCTGTTTTTT	CASSQEALATGELFF
TRBV6-4	-	once	TRBJ2-5	TGTGCCAGCAGTGACTCCATAGTCGGGGAGACCCAGTACTTC	CASSDSIVGETQYF
TRBV18	-	-	TRBJ2-7	TGTGCCAGCTCACCACAGGGTGAGTCCGCCGAGCAGTACTTC	CASSPQGESAEQYF
TRBV5-4	TRBD1	-	TRBJ1-3	TGTGCCAGCAGCCCACAGGGGGCTTCTGGAAACACCATATATTTT	CASSPQGASGNTIYF
TRBV13	TRBD2	-	TRBJ2-1	TGTGCCAGCAGCCCCACAAGCGGGGGGGCGTCAAATGAGCAGTTCTTC	CASSPTSGGASNEQFF
TRBV5-1	-	few	TRBJ2-2	TGCGCCAGCAGCTTAAAGAATCCGGGGACCGGGGAGCTGTTTTTT	CASSLKNPGTGELFF